The clone carrying this TCR beta chain was picked up one time. Its antigen is unknown. This sample stems from a study of CD8 T cells in Susac syndrome. Findings of the study overall: The number of individuals included in the study's TCR sequencing and HLA analysis was acknowledged as relatively small.

The RNA, about 0.45 to 1 ug, was put through reverse transcription using random hexamers. Across 54 Vbeta and 13 Jbeta, TCR beta CDR3 was amplified with immunoSEQ multiplex PCR. TCRdb reprocessed the immunoSEQ multiplex PCR reads via MiXCR and lists one record per CDR3 protein. The data show roughly 120,000 distinct CDR3 sequences, with approximately 96% seen just once and over 0.07% held by the top ten. CD8+ and CD4+ blood T cells underwent TCR beta sequencing. TEMRA cells were enriched by FACS, while CD8+ and CD4+ T cells were obtained through a negative isolation that was performed magnetically. CDR3 length: 15 residues. Germline lookup yields CDR1 LNHDA and CDR2 SQIVND (reference sequence). Trimming pared 6 bases from V and 1 base from J, leaving 12 bases between.

The receptor comes from a human donor in good health. The chain employs TRBV19 and TRBJ2-2; D possibly corresponds to TRBD1 (5 bases). Sequencing used CD4+ T cells from PBMCs. The CDR3 is CASRMDTLNTGELFF. Here the CDR3 DNA reads TGTGCCAGTAGGATGGACACCTTGAACACCGGGGAGCTGTTTTTT.